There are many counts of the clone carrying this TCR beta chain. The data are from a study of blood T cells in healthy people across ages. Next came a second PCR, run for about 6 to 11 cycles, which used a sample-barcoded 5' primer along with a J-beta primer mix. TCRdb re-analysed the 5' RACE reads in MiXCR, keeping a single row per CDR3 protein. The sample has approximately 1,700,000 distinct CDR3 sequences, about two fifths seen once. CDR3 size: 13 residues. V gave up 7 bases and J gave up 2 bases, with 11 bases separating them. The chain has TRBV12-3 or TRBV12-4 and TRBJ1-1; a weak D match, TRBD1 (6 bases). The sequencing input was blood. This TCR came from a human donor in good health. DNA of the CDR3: TGTGCCAGCACCCGGACAGTTAACACTGAAGCTTTCTTT. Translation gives CASTRTVNTEAFF.